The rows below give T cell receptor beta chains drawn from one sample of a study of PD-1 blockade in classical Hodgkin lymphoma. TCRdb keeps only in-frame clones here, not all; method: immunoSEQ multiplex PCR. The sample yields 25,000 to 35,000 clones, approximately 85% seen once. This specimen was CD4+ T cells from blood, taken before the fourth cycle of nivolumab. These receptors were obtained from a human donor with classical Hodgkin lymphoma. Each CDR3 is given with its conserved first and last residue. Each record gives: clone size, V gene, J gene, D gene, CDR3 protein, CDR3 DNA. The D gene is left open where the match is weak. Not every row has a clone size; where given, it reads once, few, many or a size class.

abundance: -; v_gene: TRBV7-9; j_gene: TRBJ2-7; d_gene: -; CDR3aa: CASSLGGGAYEQYF; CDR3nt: TGTGCCAGCAGCTTAGGAGGGGGGGCCTACGAGCAGTACTTC
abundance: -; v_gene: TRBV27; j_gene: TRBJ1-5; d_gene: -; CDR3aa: CASSLSFWGGQPQHF; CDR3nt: TGTGCCAGCAGTTTATCGTTCTGGGGGGGTCAGCCCCAGCATTTT
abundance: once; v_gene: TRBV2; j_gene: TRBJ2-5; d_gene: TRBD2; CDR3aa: CAGSTLAGIQETQYF; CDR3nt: TGTGCCGGTTCGACTCTAGCGGGGATACAAGAGACCCAGTACTTC
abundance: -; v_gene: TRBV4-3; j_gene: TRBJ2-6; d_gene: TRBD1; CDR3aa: CASSQERGRLLGANVLTF; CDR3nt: TGCGCCAGCAGCCAGGAAAGGGGGCGTCTATTAGGGGCCAACGTCCTGACTTTC
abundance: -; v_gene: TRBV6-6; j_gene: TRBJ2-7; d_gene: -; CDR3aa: CASSYVGTLEYEQYF; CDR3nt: TGTGCCAGCAGTTACGTCGGGACCCTAGAATACGAGCAGTACTTC
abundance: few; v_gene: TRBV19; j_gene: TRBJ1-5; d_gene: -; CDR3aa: CASSIVRGTNVQPQHF; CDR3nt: TGTGCCAGTAGTATAGTCCGGGGCACGAATGTTCAGCCCCAGCATTTT
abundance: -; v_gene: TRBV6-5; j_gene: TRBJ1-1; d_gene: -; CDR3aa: CASTGMNTEAFF; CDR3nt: TGTGCCAGCACCGGGATGAACACTGAAGCTTTCTTT
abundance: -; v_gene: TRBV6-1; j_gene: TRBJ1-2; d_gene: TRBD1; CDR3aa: CASRVTGTGINSYTF; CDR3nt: TGTGCCAGCAGGGTCACCGGGACAGGGATTAATAGCTACACCTTC
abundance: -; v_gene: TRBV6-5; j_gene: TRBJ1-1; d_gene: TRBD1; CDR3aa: CASSSRTGGDTEAFF; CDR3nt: TGTGCCAGCAGTTCCCGGACAGGGGGAGACACTGAAGCTTTCTTT
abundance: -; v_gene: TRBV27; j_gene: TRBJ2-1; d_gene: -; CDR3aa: CASSLRAPGGISYNEQFF; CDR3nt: TGTGCCAGCAGTTTACGGGCCCCCGGGGGCATCTCCTACAATGAGCAGTTCTTC
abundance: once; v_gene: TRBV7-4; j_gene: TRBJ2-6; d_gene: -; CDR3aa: CASSQYSSQSRANVLTF; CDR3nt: TGTGCCAGCAGCCAATACAGCTCACAAAGTCGGGCCAACGTCCTGACTTTC
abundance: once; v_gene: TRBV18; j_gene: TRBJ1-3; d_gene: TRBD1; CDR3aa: CASSPNRGPGSNTIYF; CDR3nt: TGTGCCAGCTCACCAAACAGGGGGCCCGGGAGTAACACCATATATTTT
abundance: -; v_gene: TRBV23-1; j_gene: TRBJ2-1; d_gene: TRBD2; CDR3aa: CARRGDVADYEQFF; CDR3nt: TGCGCCAGGCGGGGGGACGTCGCGGACTATGAGCAGTTCTTC